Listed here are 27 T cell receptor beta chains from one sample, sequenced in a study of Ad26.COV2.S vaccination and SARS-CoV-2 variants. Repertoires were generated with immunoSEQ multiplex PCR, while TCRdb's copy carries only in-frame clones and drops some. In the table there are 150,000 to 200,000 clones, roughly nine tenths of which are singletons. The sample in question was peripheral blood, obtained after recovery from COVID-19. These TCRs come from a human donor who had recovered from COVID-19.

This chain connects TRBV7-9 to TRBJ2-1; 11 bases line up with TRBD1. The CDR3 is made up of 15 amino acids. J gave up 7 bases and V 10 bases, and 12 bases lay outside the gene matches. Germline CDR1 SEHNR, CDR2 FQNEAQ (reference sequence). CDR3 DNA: TGTGCCATTCCTCAAGGGGACAGGGGGGGAAATGAGCAGTTCTTC. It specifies CAIPQGDRGGNEQFF. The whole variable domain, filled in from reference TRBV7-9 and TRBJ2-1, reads DTGVSQNPRHKITKRGQNVTFRCDPISEHNRLYWYRQTLGQGPEFLTYFQNEAQLEKSRLLSDRFSAERPKGSFSTLEIQRTEQGDSAMYLCAIPQGDRGGNEQFFGPGTRLTVL.

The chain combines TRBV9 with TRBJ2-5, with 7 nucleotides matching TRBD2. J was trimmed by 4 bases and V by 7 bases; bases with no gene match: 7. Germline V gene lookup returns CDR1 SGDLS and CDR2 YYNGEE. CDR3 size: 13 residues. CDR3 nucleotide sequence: TGTGCCAGCGGGGAGGGAGTCGTAGAGACCCAGTACTTC. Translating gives CASGEGVVETQYF.

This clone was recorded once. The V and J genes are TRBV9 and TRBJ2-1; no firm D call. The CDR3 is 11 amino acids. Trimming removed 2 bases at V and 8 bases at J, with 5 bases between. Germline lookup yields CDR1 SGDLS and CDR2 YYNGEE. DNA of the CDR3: TGTGCCAGCAGCGTCTTGGATGAGCAGTTCTTC. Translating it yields CASSVLDEQFF.

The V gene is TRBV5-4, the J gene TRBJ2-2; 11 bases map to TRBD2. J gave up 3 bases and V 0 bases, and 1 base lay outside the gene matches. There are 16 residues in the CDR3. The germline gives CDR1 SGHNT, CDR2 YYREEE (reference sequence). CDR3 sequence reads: CASSLASGRYTGELFF. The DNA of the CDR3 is TGTGCCAGCAGCTTGGCTAGCGGGAGGTACACCGGGGAGCTGTTTTTT. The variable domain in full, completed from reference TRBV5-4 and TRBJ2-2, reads ETGVTQSPTHLIKTRGQQVTLRCSSQSGHNTVSWYQQALGQGPQFIFQYYREEENGRGNFPPRFSGLQFPNYSSELNVNALELDDSALYLCASSLASGRYTGELFFGEGSRLTVL.

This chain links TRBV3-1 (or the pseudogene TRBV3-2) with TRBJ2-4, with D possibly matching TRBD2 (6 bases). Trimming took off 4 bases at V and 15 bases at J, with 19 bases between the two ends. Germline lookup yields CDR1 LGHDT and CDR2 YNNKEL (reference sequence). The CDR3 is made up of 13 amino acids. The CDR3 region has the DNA TGTGCCAGCAGCCTATCGGTGGGGGAGGATATGTACTTC. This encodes CASSLSVGEDMYF.

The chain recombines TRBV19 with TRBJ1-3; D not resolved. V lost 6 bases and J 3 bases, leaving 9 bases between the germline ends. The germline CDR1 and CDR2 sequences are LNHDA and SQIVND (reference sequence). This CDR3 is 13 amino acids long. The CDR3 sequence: CASSPDLGNTIYF. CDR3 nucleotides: TGTGCCAGTAGCCCGGACCTTGGAAACACCATATATTTT.

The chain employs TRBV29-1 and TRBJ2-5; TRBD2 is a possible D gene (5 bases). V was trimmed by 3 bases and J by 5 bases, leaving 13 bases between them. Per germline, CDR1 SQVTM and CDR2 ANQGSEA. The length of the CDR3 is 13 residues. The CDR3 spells CSVDADGEETQYF. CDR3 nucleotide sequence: TGCAGCGTTGATGCAGACGGGGAGGAGACCCAGTACTTC.

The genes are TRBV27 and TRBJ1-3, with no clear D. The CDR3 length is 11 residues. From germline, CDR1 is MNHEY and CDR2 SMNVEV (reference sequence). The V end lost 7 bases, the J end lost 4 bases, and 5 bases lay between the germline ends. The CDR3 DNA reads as TGTGCCAGCAAACTAGGAAACACCATATATTTT. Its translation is CASKLGNTIYF.

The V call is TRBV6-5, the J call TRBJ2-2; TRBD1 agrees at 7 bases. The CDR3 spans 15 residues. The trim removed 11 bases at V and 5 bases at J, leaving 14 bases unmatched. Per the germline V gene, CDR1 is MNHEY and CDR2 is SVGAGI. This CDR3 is CASRRNRGETGELFF. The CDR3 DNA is TGTGCCTCCAGGAGGAACAGGGGAGAAACCGGGGAGCTGTTTTTT.

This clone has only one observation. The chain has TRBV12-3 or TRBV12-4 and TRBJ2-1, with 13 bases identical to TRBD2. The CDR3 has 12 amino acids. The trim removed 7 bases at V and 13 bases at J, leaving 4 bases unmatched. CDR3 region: CASTSGLAGQFF. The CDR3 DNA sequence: TGTGCCAGCACCTCGGGACTAGCGGGACAGTTCTTC.

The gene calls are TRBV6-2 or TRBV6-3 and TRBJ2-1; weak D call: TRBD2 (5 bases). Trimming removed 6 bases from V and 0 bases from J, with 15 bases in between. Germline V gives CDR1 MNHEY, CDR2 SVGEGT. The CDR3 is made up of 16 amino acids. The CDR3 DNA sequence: TGTGCCAGCAGCCCTGAGGGAACTGGCTCCTACAATGAGCAGTTCTTC. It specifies CASSPEGTGSYNEQFF.

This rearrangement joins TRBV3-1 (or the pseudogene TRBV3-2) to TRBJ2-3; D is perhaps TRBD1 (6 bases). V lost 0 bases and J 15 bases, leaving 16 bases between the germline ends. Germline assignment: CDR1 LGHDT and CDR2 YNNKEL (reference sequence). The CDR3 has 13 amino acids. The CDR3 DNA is TGTGCCAGCAGCCAAGAGCGACAGGCGCCGAAATATTTT. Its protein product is CASSQERQAPKYF.

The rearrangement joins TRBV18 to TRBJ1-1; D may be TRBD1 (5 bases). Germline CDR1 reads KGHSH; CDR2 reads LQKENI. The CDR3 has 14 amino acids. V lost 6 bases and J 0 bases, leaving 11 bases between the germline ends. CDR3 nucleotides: TGTGCCAGCTCGCCGACAGCAATGAACACTGAAGCTTTCTTT. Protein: CASSPTAMNTEAFF.

The CDR3 DNA reads TGTGCCAGCAGCGTATCGGACTTCAGCTCCTACGAGCAGTACTTC. This sequence encodes CASSVSDFSSYEQYF. The chain uses TRBV9 and TRBJ2-7; maybe TRBD2 (5 bases). This CDR3 region has 15 residues. V was trimmed by 1 base and J by 0 bases, leaving 11 bases between them. The germline gives CDR1 SGDLS, CDR2 YYNGEE.

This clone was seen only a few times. The CDR3 reads CASRTDARRGYTF. The CDR3 DNA reads as TGCGCCAGCAGAACGGACGCCAGGCGTGGCTACACCTTC. The rearrangement joins TRBV10-2 to TRBJ1-2; D is undetermined. The CDR3 totals 13 residues. Germline loops: CDR1 WSHSY, CDR2 SAAADI. Trimming removed 6 bases from V and 7 bases from J, with 15 bases in between.

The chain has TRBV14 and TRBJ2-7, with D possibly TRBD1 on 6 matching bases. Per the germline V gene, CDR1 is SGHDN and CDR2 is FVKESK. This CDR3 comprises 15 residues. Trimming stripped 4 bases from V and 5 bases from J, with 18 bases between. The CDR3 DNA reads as TGTGCCAGCAGCCCGTTCAAGGTGGGACACCACGAGCAGTACTTC. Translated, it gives CASSPFKVGHHEQYF.

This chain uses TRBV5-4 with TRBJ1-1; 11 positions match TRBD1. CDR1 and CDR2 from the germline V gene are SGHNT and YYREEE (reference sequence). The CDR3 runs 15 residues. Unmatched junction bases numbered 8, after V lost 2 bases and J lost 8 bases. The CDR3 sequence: CASSLLPGQGGEAFF. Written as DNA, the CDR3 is TGTGCCAGCAGCTTACTACCGGGACAGGGGGGGGAAGCTTTCTTT.

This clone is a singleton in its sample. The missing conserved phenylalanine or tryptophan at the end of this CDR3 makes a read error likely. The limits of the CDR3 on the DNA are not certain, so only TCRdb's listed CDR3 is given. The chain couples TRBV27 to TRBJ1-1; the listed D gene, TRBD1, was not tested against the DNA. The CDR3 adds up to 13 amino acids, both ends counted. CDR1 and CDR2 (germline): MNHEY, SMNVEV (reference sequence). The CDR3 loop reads CASSSSGTGPLLV.

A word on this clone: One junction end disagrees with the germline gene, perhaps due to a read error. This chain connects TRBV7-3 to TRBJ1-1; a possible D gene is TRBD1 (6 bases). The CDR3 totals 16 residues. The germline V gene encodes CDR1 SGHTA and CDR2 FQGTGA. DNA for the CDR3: TGTGCCAGCGGCTTAACTAATTTGGGACAACGTACTGAAGCTTTCTTT. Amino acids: CASGLTNLGQRTEAFF.

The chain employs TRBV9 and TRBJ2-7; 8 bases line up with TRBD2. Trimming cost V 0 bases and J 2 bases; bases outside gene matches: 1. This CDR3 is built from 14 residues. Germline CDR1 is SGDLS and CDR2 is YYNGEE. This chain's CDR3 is CASSVEGLAYEQYF. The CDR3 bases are TGTGCCAGCAGCGTAGAGGGACTAGCCTACGAGCAGTACTTC. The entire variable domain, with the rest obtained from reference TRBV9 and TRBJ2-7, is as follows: DSGVTQTPKHLITATGQRVTLRCSPRSGDLSVYWYQQSLDQGLQFLIQYYNGEERAKGNILERFSAQQFPDLHSELNLSSLELGDSALYFCASSVEGLAYEQYFGPGTRLTVT.

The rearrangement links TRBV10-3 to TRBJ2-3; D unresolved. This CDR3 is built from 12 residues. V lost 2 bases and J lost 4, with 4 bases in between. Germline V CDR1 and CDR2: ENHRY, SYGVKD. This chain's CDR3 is CAISELADTQYF. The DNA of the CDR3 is TGTGCCATCAGTGAGCTAGCAGATACGCAGTATTTT.

CDR3 bases: TGTGCCAGCAGCTTGAACAGGGGGGGCTCACCCCTCCACTTT. This encodes CASSLNRGGSPLHF. The V call is TRBV7-9, the J call TRBJ1-6; 8 nucleotides line up with TRBD1. CDR1 and CDR2 (germline): SEHNR, FQNEAQ (reference sequence). This CDR3 contains 14 residues. V dropped 3 bases and J dropped 10; count of bases not matched to a gene: 5.

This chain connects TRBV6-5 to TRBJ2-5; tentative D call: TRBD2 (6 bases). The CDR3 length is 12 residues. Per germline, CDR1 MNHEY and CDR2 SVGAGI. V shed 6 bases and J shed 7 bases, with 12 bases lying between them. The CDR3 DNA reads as TGTGCCAGCAGGGAGGGCCTAGGGACCCAGTACTTC. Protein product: CASREGLGTQYF.

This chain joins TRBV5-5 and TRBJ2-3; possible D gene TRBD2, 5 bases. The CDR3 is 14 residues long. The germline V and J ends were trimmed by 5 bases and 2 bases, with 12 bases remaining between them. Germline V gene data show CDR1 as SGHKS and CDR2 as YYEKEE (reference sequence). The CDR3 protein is CASSLPGVTDTQYF. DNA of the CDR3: TGTGCCAGCAGTTTACCCGGGGTCACAGATACGCAGTATTTT.

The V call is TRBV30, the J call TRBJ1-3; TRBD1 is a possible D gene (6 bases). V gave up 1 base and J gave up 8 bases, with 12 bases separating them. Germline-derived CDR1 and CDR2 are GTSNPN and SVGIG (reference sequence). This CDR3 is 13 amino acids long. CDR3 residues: CAWSGGPRHTIYF. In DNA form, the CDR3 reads TGTGCCTGGAGTGGGGGGCCGAGGCACACCATATATTTT.

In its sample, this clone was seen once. This CDR3 is CASSPRNVLITIYF. The CDR3, as DNA: TGTGCCAGCAGCCCCCGGAACGTGCTCATCACCATATATTTT. This rearrangement joins TRBV5-6 to TRBJ1-3; no clear D gene. Germline V gene data show CDR1 as SGHDT and CDR2 as YYEEEE. This CDR3 contains 14 residues. V was cut by 4 bases and J by 9 bases, with 17 bases left in between.

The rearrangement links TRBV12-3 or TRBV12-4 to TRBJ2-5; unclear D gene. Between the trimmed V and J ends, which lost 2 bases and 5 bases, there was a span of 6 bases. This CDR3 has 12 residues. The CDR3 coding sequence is TGTGCCAGCAGTTTATCCACCGAGACCCAGTACTTC. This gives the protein CASSLSTETQYF.